A selection of T cell receptor beta chains follows, all from one sample in a study of patients and donors after allogeneic stem cell transplantation. TCRdb analysed the RT-PCR reads with MiXCR anew, one entry per CDR3 protein. Of hundreds of thousands of distinct CDR3 sequences listed, approximately 16% are singletons. Sequencing input: blood, either unsorted or a sorted T cell fraction (not recorded which). The source of these receptors is a human donor who was either an allogeneic HSCT recipient or a stem cell or donor lymphocyte infusion donor (not recorded which). It is not recorded whose cells these are; they may come from a transplant donor. Each CDR3 is given with its conserved first and last residue. A D gene is named only where the DNA matches it firmly. Some rows mark clone size as missing; the rest say once, few, many or name a class of expanded clone.

TRBJ2-1 NA TRBV4-1 14 NA TGCGCCAGCAGCCAAGATCCTTCAATACCCGAGCAGTTCTTC CASSQDPSIPEQFF
TRBJ2-3 NA TRBV5-5 16 NA TGTGCCAGCAGCTCCCGGACACCAGGGGCCACAGATACGCAGTATTTT CASSSRTPGATDTQYF
TRBJ1-1 NA TRBV12-3/TRBV12-4 14 NA TGTGCCAGCAGTTCCCAGACCTCCGGGGTTGAAGCTTTCTTT CASSSQTSGVEAFF
TRBJ2-2 NA TRBV18 14 few TGTGCCAGCTCACCCCGCGGCCAAACCGGGGAGCTGTTTTTT CASSPRGQTGELFF
TRBJ2-7 TRBD2 TRBV14 15 few TGTGCCAGCAGTCGTAGCGGGGGAAACTCCTACGAGCAGTACTTC CASSRSGGNSYEQYF
TRBJ1-2 NA TRBV5-1 15 NA TGCGCCAGCAGCTTGGCCGGAGGGCCAGCGGAGGGCTACACCTTC CASSLAGGPAEGYTF
TRBJ2-1 TRBD2 TRBV11-2 13 few TGTGCCAGCAGCGCAAGCGGGGGGCCGGAGCAGTTCTTC CASSASGGPEQFF
TRBJ2-1 NA TRBV7-3 12 NA TGTGCCAGCAGTGACCCGAACAATGAGCAGTTCTTC CASSDPNNEQFF
TRBJ2-5 TRBD2 TRBV4-1 18 once TGCGCCAGCAGCCAGTTCTTAGCGGGGGGAGTCGGGGAAGAGACCCAGTACTTC CASSQFLAGGVGEETQYF
TRBJ2-1 NA TRBV18 15 few TGTGCCAGCTCACCAGTGGGCCGACCCCCCCATGAGCAGTTCTTC CASSPVGRPPHEQFF
TRBJ1-2 NA TRBV4-2 17 few TGTGCCAGCAGCCAAGAAGCCCGTCTTTCCGCTTATGTTGGCTACACCTTC CASSQEARLSAYVGYTF
TRBJ1-1 NA TRBV9 15 NA TGTGCCAGCAGGTCATGGGGAGGGCAGGAGACTGAAGCTTTCTTT CASRSWGGQETEAFF
TRBJ2-7 TRBD1 TRBV19 13 NA TGTGCCAGTAGTTTGACAGGGGCCTCCGAGCAGTACTTC CASSLTGASEQYF
TRBJ2-7 TRBD1 TRBV6-1 16 NA TGTGCCAGCAGTGAAGCGCGTAAGGGGGCAGTAGGCGAGCAGTACTTC CASSEARKGAVGEQYF
TRBJ1-4 TRBD1 TRBV20-1 16 few TGCAGTGCTAGCGGGACAGGGGCACCGAAACTTGAAAAACTGTTTTTT CSASGTGAPKLEKLFF
TRBJ2-7 NA TRBV5-1 15 few TGCGCCAGCAGCTCCCCAGGGACGGAGGACAACGAGCAGTACTTC CASSSPGTEDNEQYF
TRBJ1-3 NA TRBV20-1 10 NA TGCAGTGCTATGAGGGACACCATATATTTT CSAMRDTIYF
TRBJ2-3 TRBD2 TRBV20-1 13 few TGCAGTGCTGAGAAGCGGGGGTCCGATACGCAGTATTTT CSAEKRGSDTQYF
TRBJ2-7 NA TRBV2 14 few TGTGCCAGCAGTGATGATGGGGGGCATAACGAGCAGTACTTC CASSDDGGHNEQYF
TRBJ1-6 TRBD1 TRBV11-2 18 NA TGTGCCAGCAGCCTCTGCCGGGGACAGGAGATTTATAATTCACCCCTCCACTTT CASSLCRGQEIYNSPLHF
TRBJ2-2 TRBD2 TRBV4-2 17 NA TGTGCCAGCAGCCAAGCAGCCCGGACTAGAAACACCGGGGAGCTGTTTTTT CASSQAARTRNTGELFF
TRBJ1-3 NA TRBV7-9 15 few TGTGCCAGCAGCACAGGACAGTCCTCTGGAAACACCATATATTTT CASSTGQSSGNTIYF
TRBJ2-7 NA TRBV29-1 12 NA TGCAGCGTTGAAGATCGGGGTTACGAGCAGTACTTC CSVEDRGYEQYF
TRBJ1-1 NA TRBV30 13 NA TGTGCCTGGAGTCCCCTGGCCAGAACTGAAGCTTTCTTT CAWSPLARTEAFF
TRBJ2-2 TRBD1 TRBV24-1 14 NA TGTGCCACCAGTGAAACAGGGGGGACCGGGGAGCTGTTTTTT CATSETGGTGELFF
TRBJ2-1 TRBD2 TRBV7-2 15 NA TGTGCCAGCAGCGGGAGCGGGACTCGTGCGAATGAGCAGTTCTTC CASSGSGTRANEQFF
TRBJ1-1 NA TRBV7-2 17 NA TGTGCCAGCAGCTCTCCCGTGGTTACAGGGTTGGACACTGAAGCTTTCTTT CASSSPVVTGLDTEAFF
TRBJ2-1 NA TRBV20-1 14 few TGCAGTGCCCAACGGGCCGAGACCTACAATGAGCAGTTCTTC CSAQRAETYNEQFF
TRBJ2-3 TRBD2 TRBV6-5 15 few TGTGCCAGCAGTTACCTAGCGGGAGTGCCAGATACGCAGTATTTT CASSYLAGVPDTQYF
TRBJ1-1 NA TRBV3-1 15 NA TGTGCCAGCAGCCGTGAGGGAAGGGCCTTCACTGAAGCTTTCTTT CASSREGRAFTEAFF
TRBJ2-3 NA TRBV10-3 13 many TGTGCCATCAGTGGGGACCGCACAGATACGCAGTATTTT CAISGDRTDTQYF
TRBJ1-1 NA TRBV27 18 few TGTGCCAGCAGTTTACGGACAGCTCCTAGGAGGGAGAACACTGAAGCTTTCTTT CASSLRTAPRRENTEAFF
TRBJ2-5 NA TRBV20-1 12 NA TGCAGTGCTAGCCGGACATGGAAGACCCAGTACTTC CSASRTWKTQYF
TRBJ2-1 TRBD2 TRBV20-1 14 few TGCAGTGCTACCCTGGCTAGCGGGAGTAATGAGCAGTTCTTC CSATLASGSNEQFF
TRBJ2-6 NA TRBV5-4 15 few TGTGCCAGCAGCTTGGACAGGACTGGGGCCAACGTCCTGACTTTC CASSLDRTGANVLTF
TRBJ2-2 TRBD1 TRBV30 15 NA TGTGCCTGGAGCTCCGGAGACAGGGCTTCCGGGGAGCTGTTTTTT CAWSSGDRASGELFF
TRBJ2-2 NA TRBV4-2 16 NA TGTGCCAGCAGCCAAGATCGGGTGGAAAACACCGGGGAGCTGTTTTTT CASSQDRVENTGELFF
TRBJ2-3 NA TRBV6-5 14 NA TGTGCCAGCAGTTACCGTCGGGTACCAGATACGCAGTATTTT CASSYRRVPDTQYF
TRBJ2-7 TRBD2 TRBV4-3 19 many TGCGCCAGCAGCCAAGAAGCCCTAGCGGGGGGTATTAACTCCTACGAGCAGTACTTC CASSQEALAGGINSYEQYF
TRBJ1-1 TRBD1 TRBV4-3 14 many TGCGCCAGCAGCCACGGGACAGTGAACACTGAAGCTTTCTTT CASSHGTVNTEAFF
TRBJ2-1 TRBD1 TRBV13 17 NA TGTGCCAGCAGCCCAGAGGGGGACAGGGGCTCCTACAATGAGCAGTTCTTC CASSPEGDRGSYNEQFF